Below, 6 T cell receptor beta chains from the same sample are listed, as sequenced in a study of cytomegalovirus exposure and HLA in healthy donors. This PCR relied on a set of 60 Vbeta primers and 13 Jbeta primers. Libraries were prepared by immunoSEQ multiplex PCR; TCRdb keeps only in-frame clonotypes and omits some of them. The sample shows 200,000 to 250,000 clones, 82% of them seen only once. The sequenced material came from PBMCs. These receptor sequences come from a woman aged 40 to 50 in good health and CMV-seronegative.

In its sample, this clone was seen a few times. The rearrangement joins TRBV5-1 to TRBJ1-1; 7 bases map to TRBD1. With 4 bases clipped from V and 5 bases from J, the junction kept 5 bases outside the gene matches. Germline-derived CDR1 and CDR2 are SGHRS and YFSETQ. The CDR3 has 13 residues. As DNA, the CDR3 is TGCGCCAGCAGCCTGACAGGGCGGACTGAAGCTTTCTTT. Its protein is CASSLTGRTEAFF.

This chain uses TRBV28 with TRBJ2-1; TRBD2 matches at 8 bases. Germline CDR1 and CDR2: MDHEN and SYDVKM. The CDR3 length is 14 residues. The V segment lost 10 bases and the J segment 2 bases; nucleotides outside the gene matches: 7. CDR3 protein: CAIELADTYNEQFF. CDR3 nucleotides: TGTGCCATCGAACTAGCGGATACCTACAATGAGCAGTTCTTC.

This clone was picked up one time. V is TRBV5-1 and J is TRBJ2-7; 8 nucleotides agree with TRBD2. The CDR3 loop spans 15 amino acids. CDR1 is SGHRS and CDR2 is YFSETQ in the germline V gene. V lost 5 bases and J lost 2; bases outside the gene matches: 9. CDR3 sequence: CASSPTGTRTYEQYF. CDR3 nucleotide sequence: TGCGCCAGCAGTCCAACCGGGACTAGGACCTACGAGCAGTACTTC.

The rearrangement links TRBV10-1 to TRBJ2-3, with TRBD1 matching 7 bases. This CDR3 has 15 residues. The trim removed 3 bases at V and 0 bases at J, leaving 3 bases unmatched. Germline V lookup: CDR1 WNHNN, CDR2 SYGVQD (reference sequence). CDR3 sequence (DNA): TGCGCCAGCAGTGAAAAGGGGGCCAGCACAGATACGCAGTATTTT. Translation: CASSEKGASTDTQYF.

V usage is TRBV19 and J usage is TRBJ2-7; maybe TRBD2 (6 bases). V gave up 2 bases and J gave up 4 bases, with 15 bases separating them. The CDR3 sequence is 15 residues long. Per the germline V gene, CDR1 is LNHDA and CDR2 is SQIVND (reference sequence). The CDR3 here is CASSIIQGGKYEQYF. The CDR3 DNA follows: TGTGCCAGTAGTATAATTCAGGGAGGAAAGTACGAGCAGTACTTC.

The chain couples TRBV9 to TRBJ1-2; unclear D gene. Germline CDR1 reads SGDLS; CDR2 reads YYNGEE. The V gene lost 4 bases and the J gene lost 3 bases, with 7 bases spanning the gap. CDR3 length: 12 residues. This CDR3 is CASSSGYYGYTF. The CDR3 DNA is TGTGCCAGCAGCTCGGGGTACTATGGCTACACCTTC.